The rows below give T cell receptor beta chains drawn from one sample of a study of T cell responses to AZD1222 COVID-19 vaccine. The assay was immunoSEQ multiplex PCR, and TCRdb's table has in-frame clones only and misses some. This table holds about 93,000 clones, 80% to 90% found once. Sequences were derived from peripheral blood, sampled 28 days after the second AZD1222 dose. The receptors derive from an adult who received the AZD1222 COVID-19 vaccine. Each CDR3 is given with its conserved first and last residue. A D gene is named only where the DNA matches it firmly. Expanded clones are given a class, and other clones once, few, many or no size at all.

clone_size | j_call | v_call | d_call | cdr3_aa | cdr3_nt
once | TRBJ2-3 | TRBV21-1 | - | CASSKKLPKVRGTDTQYF | TGTGCCAGCAGCAAAAAGCTTCCTAAGGTGCGGGGCACAGATACGCAGTATTTT
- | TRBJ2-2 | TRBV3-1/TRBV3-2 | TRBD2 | CASSQDRRGRSTGELFF | TGTGCCAGCAGCCAAGATAGGCGCGGGAGGTCGACCGGGGAGCTGTTTTTT
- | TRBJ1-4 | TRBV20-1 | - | CSQEANEKLFF | TGCAGCCAAGAGGCTAATGAAAAACTGTTTTTT
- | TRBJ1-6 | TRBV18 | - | CASSLEDSSSYNSPLHF | TGTGCCAGCTCACTTGAGGACAGCAGCTCCTATAATTCACCCCTCCACTTT
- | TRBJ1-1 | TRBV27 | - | CASSLSQGNTEAFF | TGTGCCAGCAGTTTGAGTCAGGGGAACACTGAAGCTTTCTTT
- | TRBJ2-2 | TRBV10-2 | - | CASSESEFGELFF | TGCGCCAGCAGTGAGTCGGAGTTCGGGGAGCTGTTTTTT
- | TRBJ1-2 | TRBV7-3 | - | CASSLSGGGWDGYTF | TGTGCCAGCAGCTTATCAGGCGGAGGATGGGATGGCTACACCTTC
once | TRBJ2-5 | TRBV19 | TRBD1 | CASSPMGQWETQYF | TGTGCCAGTAGTCCGATGGGACAGTGGGAGACCCAGTACTTC
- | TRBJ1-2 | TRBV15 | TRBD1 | CATSRGDRSIGYTF | TGTGCCACCAGCAGAGGGGACAGAAGCATTGGCTACACCTTC
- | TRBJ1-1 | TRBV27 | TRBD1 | CASSIQQGSPKAFF | TGTGCCAGCAGTATCCAACAGGGGTCTCCCAAAGCTTTCTTT
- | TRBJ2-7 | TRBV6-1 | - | CASSEARGTYEQYF | TGTGCCAGCAGTGAAGCAAGGGGAACCTACGAGCAGTACTTC
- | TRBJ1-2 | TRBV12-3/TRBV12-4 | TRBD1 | CASRRTGFHGYTF | TGTGCCAGCAGACGGACAGGGTTTCATGGCTACACCTTC
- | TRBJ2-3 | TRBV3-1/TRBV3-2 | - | CASSQAGRGRTDTQYF | TGTGCCAGCAGCCAAGCGGGAAGGGGACGCACAGATACGCAGTATTTT
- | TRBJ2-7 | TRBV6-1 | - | CASSDRDHYEQYF | TGTGCCAGCAGTGACAGGGACCACTACGAGCAGTACTTC
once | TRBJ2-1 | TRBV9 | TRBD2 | CASSVDLAGHYNEQFF | TGTGCCAGCAGCGTGGACTTAGCGGGACACTACAATGAGCAGTTCTTC
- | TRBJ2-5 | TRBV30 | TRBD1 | CASGGQGEAETQYF | TGTGCCTCCGGGGGACAGGGGGAAGCGGAGACCCAGTACTTC
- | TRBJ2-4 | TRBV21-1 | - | CASSNREVPDIQYF | TGTGCCAGCAGCAACCGAGAAGTGCCTGACATTCAGTACTTC
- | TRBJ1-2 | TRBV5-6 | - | CASSLAGYGYTF | TGTGCCAGCAGCTTGGCTGGGTATGGCTACACCTTC
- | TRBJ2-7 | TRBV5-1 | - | CASSLFLSSEQYF | TGCGCCAGCAGCTTGTTTCTCTCGTCCGAGCAGTACTTC
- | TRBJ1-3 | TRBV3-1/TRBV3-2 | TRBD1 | CASSPDRATGNTIYF | TGTGCCAGCAGCCCAGACAGGGCGACAGGAAACACCATATATTTT
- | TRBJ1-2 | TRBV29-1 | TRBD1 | CSVEDRAGTGGDYGYTF | TGCAGCGTTGAAGATCGGGCCGGGACAGGGGGCGACTATGGCTACACCTTC
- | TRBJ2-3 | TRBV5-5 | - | CASSLGGDTQYF | TGTGCCAGCAGCTTGGGCGGAGATACGCAGTATTTT
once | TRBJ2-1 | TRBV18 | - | CASSPGSGGNEQFF | TGTGCCAGCTCACCTGGGTCTGGGGGCAATGAGCAGTTCTTC
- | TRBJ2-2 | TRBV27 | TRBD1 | CASSSGTGVNTGELFF | TGTGCCAGCAGTTCCGGGACAGGGGTAAACACCGGGGAGCTGTTTTTT
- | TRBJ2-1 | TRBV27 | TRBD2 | CASSLWGLAGGDEQFF | TGTGCCAGCAGCTTATGGGGACTAGCGGGAGGGGATGAGCAGTTCTTC
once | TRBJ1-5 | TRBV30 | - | CAWSEFLDQPQHF | TGTGCCTGGAGTGAATTTTTGGACCAGCCCCAGCATTTT
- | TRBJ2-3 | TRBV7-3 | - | CASSHGQDTQYF | TGTGCCAGCAGCCACGGGCAAGATACGCAGTATTTT
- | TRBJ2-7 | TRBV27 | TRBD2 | CASSLSSGLAYEQYF | TGTGCCAGCAGTTTATCTAGCGGACTAGCCTACGAGCAGTACTTC
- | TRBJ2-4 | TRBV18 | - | CASSPGLAAKNIQYF | TGTGCCAGCTCACCTGGGCTGGCGGCCAAAAACATTCAGTACTTC
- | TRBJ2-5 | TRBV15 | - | CATSRDTGSQETQYF | TGTGCCACCAGCAGAGATACAGGTAGTCAAGAGACCCAGTACTTC
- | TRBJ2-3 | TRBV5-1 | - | CASRLNPGLTDTQYF | TGCGCCAGCAGACTTAACCCGGGACTCACAGATACGCAGTATTTT
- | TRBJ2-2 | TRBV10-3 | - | CAISEYPESGRTGELFF | TGTGCCATCAGTGAGTATCCGGAATCCGGCCGCACCGGGGAGCTGTTTTTT
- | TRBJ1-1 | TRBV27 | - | CASSLRLMNTEAFF | TGTGCCAGCAGTTTGCGGCTAATGAACACTGAAGCTTTCTTT
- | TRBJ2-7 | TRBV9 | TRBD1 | CASSAGQGNYEQYF | TGTGCCAGCAGCGCCGGACAGGGGAACTACGAGCAGTACTTC
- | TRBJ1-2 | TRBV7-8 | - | CASSLGGFPYGYTF | TGTGCCAGCAGCTTAGGAGGGTTCCCCTATGGCTACACCTTC
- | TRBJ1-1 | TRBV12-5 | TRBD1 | CASGSPETGPMNTEAFF | TGTGCTAGTGGTTCGCCAGAGACAGGGCCCATGAACACTGAAGCTTTCTTT
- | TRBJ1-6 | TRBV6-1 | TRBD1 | CASSEVGTAQQSLHF | TGTGCCAGCAGTGAAGTTGGGACAGCCCAGCAATCCCTCCACTTT
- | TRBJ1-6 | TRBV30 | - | CAWSDWALHF | TGTGCCTGGAGTGACTGGGCCCTCCACTTT
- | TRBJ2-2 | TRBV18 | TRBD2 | CASSPGLGNTGELFF | TGTGCCAGCTCACCGGGACTAGGGAACACCGGGGAGCTGTTTTTT
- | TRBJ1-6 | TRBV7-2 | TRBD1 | CASSLSSGTAYSPLHF | TGTGCCAGCAGCTTATCCTCCGGGACAGCGTATTCACCCCTCCACTTT
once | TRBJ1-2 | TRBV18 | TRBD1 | CASSQTGDYGYTF | TGTGCCAGCTCACAAACAGGGGACTATGGCTACACCTTC
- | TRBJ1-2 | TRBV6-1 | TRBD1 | CASSETGTGHYGYTF | TGTGCCAGCAGTGAAACGGGGACAGGGCACTATGGCTACACCTTC
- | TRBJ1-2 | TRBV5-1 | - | CASSLAPDGRYGYTF | TGCGCCAGCAGCTTGGCGCCGGACGGACGCTATGGCTACACCTTC
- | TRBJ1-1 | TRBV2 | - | CASSEVGGDMNTEAFF | TGTGCCAGCAGTGAAGTAGGGGGGGACATGAACACTGAAGCTTTCTTT
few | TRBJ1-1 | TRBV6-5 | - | CASSYSPRGTEAFF | TGTGCCAGCAGTTACTCACCGAGAGGGACTGAAGCTTTCTTT
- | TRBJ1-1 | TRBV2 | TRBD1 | CASNEIGTGSRSEAFF | TGTGCCAGCAACGAAATTGGGACAGGGTCAAGGTCCGAAGCTTTCTTT
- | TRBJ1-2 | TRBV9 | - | CASSASGGYTF | TGTGCCAGCAGCGCCTCAGGTGGCTACACCTTC
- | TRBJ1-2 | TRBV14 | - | CASSQEAGTVDDYTF | TGTGCCAGCAGCCAAGAAGCGGGCACGGTTGATGACTACACCTTC
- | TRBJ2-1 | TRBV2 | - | CASRLRDFAIPFF | TGTGCCAGCAGATTGAGGGACTTCGCAATCCCGTTCTTC
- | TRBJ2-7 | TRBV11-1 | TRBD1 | CASSLTGQGLDEQYF | TGTGCCAGCAGCTTAACTGGACAGGGCTTGGACGAGCAGTACTTC
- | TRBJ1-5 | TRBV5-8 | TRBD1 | CASSSRGRGGNQPQHF | TGTGCCAGCAGCTCCAGGGGGCGAGGGGGCAATCAGCCCCAGCATTTT
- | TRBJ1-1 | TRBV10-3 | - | CAIRPLDKNTEAFF | TGTGCCATCAGGCCGTTGGACAAGAACACTGAAGCTTTCTTT
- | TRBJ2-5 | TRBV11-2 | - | CASSNTGTPQETQYF | TGTGCCAGCAGCAACACCGGGACCCCGCAAGAGACCCAGTACTTC